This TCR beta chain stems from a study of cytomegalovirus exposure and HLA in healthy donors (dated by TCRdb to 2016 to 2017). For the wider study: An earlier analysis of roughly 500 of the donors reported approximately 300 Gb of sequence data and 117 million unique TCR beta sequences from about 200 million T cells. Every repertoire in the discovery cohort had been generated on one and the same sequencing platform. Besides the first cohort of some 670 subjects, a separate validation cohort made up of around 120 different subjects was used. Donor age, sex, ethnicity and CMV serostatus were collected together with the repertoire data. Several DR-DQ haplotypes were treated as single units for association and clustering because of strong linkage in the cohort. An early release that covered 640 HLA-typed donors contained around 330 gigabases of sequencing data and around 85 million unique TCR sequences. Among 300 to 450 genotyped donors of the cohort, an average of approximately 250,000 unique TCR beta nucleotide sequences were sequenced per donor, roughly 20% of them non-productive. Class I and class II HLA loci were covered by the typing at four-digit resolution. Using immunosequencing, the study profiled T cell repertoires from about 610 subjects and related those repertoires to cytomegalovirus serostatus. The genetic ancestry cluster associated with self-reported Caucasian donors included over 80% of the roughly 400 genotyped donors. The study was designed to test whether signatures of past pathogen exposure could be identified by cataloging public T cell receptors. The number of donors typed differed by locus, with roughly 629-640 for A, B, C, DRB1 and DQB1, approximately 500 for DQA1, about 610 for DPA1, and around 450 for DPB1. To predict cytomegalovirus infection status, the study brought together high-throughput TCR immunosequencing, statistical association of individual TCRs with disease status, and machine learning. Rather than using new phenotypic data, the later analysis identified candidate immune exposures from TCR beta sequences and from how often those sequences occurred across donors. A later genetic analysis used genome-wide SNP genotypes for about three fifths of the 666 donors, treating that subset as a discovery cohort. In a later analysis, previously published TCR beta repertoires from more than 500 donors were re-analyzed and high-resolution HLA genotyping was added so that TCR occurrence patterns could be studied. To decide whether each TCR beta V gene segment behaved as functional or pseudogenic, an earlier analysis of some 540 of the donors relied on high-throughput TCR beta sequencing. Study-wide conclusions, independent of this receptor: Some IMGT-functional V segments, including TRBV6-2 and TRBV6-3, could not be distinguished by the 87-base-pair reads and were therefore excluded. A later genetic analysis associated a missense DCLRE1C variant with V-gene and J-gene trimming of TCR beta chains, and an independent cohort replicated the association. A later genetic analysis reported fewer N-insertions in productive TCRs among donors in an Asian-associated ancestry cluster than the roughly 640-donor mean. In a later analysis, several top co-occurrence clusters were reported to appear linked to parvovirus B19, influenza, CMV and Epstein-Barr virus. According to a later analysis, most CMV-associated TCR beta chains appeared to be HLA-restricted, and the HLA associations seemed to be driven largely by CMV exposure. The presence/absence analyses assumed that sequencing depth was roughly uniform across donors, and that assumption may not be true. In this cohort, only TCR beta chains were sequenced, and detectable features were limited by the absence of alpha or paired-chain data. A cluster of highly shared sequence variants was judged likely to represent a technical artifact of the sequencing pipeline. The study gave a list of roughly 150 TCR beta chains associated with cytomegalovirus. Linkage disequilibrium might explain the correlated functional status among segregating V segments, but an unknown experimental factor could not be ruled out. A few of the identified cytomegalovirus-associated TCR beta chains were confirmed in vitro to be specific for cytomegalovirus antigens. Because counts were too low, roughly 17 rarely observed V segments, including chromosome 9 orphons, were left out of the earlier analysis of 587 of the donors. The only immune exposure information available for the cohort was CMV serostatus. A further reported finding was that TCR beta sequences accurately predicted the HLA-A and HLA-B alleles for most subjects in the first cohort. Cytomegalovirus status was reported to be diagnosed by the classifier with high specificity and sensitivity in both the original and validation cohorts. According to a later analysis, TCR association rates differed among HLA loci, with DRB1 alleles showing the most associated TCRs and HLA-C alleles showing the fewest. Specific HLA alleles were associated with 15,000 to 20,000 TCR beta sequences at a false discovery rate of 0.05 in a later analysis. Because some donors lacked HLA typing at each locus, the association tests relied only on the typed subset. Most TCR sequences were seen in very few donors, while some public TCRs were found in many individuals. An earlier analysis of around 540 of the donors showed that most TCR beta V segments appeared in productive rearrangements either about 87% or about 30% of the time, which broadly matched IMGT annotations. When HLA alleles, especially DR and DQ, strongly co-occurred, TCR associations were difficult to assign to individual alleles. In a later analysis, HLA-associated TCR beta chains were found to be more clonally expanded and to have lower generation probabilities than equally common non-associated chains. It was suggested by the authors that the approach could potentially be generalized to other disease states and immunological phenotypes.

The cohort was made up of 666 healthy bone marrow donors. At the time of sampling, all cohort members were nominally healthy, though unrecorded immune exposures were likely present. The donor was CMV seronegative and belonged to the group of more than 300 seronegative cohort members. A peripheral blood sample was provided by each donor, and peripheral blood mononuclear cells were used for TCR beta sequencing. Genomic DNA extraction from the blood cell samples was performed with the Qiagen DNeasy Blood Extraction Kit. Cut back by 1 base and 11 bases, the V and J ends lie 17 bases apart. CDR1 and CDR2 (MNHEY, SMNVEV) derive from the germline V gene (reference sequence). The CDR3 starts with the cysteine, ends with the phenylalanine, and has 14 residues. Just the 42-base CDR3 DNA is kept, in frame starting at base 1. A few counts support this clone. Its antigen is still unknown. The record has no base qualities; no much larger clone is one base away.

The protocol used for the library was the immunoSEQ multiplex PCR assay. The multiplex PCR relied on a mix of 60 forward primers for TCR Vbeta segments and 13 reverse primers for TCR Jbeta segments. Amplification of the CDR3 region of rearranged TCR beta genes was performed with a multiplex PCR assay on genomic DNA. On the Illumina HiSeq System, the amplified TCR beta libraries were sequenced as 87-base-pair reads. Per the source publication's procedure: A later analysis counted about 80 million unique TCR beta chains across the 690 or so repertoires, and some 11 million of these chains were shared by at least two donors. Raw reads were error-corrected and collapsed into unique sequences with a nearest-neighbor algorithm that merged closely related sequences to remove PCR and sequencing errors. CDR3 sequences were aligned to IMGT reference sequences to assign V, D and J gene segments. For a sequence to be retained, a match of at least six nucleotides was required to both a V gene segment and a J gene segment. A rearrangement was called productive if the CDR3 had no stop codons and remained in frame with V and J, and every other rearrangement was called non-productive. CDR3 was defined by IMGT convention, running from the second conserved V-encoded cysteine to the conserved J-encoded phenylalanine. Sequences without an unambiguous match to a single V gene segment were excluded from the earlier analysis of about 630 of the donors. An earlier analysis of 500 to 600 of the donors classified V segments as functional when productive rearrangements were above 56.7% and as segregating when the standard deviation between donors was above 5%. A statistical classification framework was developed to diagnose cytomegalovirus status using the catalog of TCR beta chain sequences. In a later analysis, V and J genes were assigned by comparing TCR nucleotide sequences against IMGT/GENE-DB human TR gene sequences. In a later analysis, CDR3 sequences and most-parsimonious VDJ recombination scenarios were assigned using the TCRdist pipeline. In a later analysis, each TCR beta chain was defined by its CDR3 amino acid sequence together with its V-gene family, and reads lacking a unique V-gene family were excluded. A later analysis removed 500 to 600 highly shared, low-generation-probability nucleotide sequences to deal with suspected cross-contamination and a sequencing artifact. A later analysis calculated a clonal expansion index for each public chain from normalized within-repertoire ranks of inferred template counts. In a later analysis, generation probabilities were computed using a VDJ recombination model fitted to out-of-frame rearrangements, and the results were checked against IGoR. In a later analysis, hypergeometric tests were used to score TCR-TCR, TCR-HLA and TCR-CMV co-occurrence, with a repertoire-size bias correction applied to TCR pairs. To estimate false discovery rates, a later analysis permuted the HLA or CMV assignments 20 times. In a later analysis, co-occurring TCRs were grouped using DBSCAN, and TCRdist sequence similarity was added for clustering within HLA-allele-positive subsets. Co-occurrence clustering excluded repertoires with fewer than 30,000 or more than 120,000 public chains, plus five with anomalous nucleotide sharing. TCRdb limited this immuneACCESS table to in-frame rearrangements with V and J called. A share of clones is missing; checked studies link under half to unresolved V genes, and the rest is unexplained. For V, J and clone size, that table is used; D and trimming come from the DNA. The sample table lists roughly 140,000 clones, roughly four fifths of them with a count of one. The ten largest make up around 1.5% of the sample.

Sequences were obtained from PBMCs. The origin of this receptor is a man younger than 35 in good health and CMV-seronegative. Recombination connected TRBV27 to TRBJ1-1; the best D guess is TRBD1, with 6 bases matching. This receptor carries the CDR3 CASSLFLGRGSAFF. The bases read TGTGCCAGCAGTTTATTTCTAGGCAGGGGTTCGGCTTTCTTT.